This T cell receptor beta chain was identified during a study of blood T cell repertoires in COVID-19. Study in general: Whether acute or convalescent, the COVID-19 samples came from the United States, Italy and Spain. From T cells, B-cell-depleted T cells, or PBMCs came the material, which was cDNA or gDNA.

Authors' analysis steps: Researchers report that nucleated cell counts were estimated from reference gene primer amplification. Generated by immunoSEQ multiplex PCR, the TCRdb table keeps only in-frame clones and is missing some. V, J and clone size derive from that table, while D and trimming were established from the DNA sequence. The sample has some 52,000 clones, 80% to 90% seen once. The source material was peripheral blood. This sequence originates from a man in his sixties or seventies with acute or convalescent COVID-19.

In nucleotides, the CDR3 is TGCGCCAGCAGCCAAGGGTCCCAAATTACTTATGGCTACACCTTC. As protein: CASSQGSQITYGYTF. The genes are TRBV4-1 and TRBJ1-2; D not certain. The CDR3 contains 15 residues. The V and J ends lost 1 base and 5 bases respectively, with 14 bases between them. Germline values: CDR1 MGHRA, CDR2 YSYEKL.